The clone carrying this T cell receptor beta chain has a single count. This sample is drawn from a study of chemoradiotherapy in HPV16-positive cancers. Germline V gives CDR1 SGHKS, CDR2 YYEKEE (reference sequence). This CDR3 contains 15 residues. The junction had 15 bases not matched to a gene; V was cut back by 3 bases and J by 10 bases. The table came from immunoSEQ multiplex PCR; TCRdb's copy has only in-frame clones and leaves some out. The sample lists about 15,000 clones; roughly 93% were seen once. The sequences come from blood, collected from a patient who underwent chemoradiotherapy. The TCR originated in a human donor with HPV-associated anogenital cancer. The V call is TRBV5-5, the J call TRBJ1-2, with 7 bases identical to TRBD1. The CDR3 DNA sequence: TGTGCCAGCAGCTCTCAGCCTAGACAGGGAGTAGTCTACACCTTC. Translated, it gives CASSSQPRQGVVYTF.